This entry lists 3 T cell receptor beta chains sequenced from one sample in a study of blood T cell repertoires in COVID-19. Only in-frame clones appear in the TCRdb table, and some are missing; sequencing was by immunoSEQ multiplex PCR. The sample has 140,000 or so clones; about nine tenths are singletons. Sequenced input: peripheral blood. The receptors derive from a human donor in a cohort sampled during active COVID-19.

This clone was seen only a few times. The chain recombines TRBV27 with TRBJ1-2; 7 nucleotides line up with TRBD1. Germline assignment: CDR1 MNHEY and CDR2 SMNVEV (reference sequence). Trimming cost V 5 bases and J 7 bases; bases outside gene matches: 10. The CDR3 loop spans 14 amino acids. CDR3 sequence: CASSPLGQLSGYTF. DNA for the CDR3: TGTGCCAGCAGTCCCCTGGGACAGCTATCTGGCTACACCTTC.

This sequence joins TRBV11-3 and TRBJ2-5, with TRBD2 matching 10 bases. V was pared by 3 bases and J by 0 bases, with 4 bases of the junction left unmatched. Germline V gene sequence: CDR1 SGHNT, CDR2 YENEEA. This CDR3 is 16 amino acids long. This CDR3 reads CASSLGSGGYQETQYF. In DNA form, the CDR3 reads TGTGCCAGCAGCTTGGGTAGCGGGGGGTACCAAGAGACCCAGTACTTC.

The chain carries TRBV6-5 and TRBJ2-7; 7 bases are shared with TRBD1. The CDR3 is 11 amino acids. Germline V lookup: CDR1 MNHEY, CDR2 SVGAGI. Unmatched junction bases numbered 5, after V lost 10 bases and J lost 5 bases. CDR3 coding DNA: TGTGCCACCACAGGGGAGAACGAGCAGTACTTC. It codes for CATTGENEQYF.